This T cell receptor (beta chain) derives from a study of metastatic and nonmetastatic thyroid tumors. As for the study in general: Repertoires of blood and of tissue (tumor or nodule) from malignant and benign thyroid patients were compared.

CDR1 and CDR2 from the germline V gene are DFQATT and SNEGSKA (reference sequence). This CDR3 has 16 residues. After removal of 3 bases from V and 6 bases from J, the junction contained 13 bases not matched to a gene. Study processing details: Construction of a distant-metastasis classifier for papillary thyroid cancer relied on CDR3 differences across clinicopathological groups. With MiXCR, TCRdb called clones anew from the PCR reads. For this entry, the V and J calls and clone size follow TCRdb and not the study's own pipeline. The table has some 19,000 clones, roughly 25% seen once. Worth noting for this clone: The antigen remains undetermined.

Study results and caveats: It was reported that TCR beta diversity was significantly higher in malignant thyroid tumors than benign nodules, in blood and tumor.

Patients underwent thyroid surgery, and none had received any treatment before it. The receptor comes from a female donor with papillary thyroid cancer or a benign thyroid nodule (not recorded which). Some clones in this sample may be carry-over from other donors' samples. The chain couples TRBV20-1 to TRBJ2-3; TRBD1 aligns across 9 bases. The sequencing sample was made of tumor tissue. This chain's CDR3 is CSASANPGQGRDTQYF. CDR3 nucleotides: TGCAGTGCTAGCGCCAATCCGGGACAGGGCCGCGATACGCAGTATTTT.